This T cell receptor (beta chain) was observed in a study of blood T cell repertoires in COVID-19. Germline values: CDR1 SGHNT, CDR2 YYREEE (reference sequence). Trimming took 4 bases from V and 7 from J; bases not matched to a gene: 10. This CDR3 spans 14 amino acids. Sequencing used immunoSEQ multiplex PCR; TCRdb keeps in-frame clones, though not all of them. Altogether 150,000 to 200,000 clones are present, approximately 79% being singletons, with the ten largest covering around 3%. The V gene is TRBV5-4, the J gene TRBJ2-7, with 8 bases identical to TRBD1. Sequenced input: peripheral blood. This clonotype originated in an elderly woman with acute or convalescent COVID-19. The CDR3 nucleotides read TGTGCCAGCAGCCCGGGACAGGCGGGGAGGGAGCAGTACTTC. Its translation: CASSPGQAGREQYF.